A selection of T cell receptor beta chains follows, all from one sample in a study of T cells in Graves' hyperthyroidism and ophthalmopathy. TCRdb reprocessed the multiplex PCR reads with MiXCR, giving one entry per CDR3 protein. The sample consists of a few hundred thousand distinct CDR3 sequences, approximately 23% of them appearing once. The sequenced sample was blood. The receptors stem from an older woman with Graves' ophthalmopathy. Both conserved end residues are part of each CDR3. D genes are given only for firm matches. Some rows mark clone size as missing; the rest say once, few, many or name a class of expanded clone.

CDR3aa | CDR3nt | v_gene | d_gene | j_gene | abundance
CASSLGGRMNEKLFF | TGTGCCAGCAGTTTAGGGGGACGGATGAATGAAAAACTGTTTTTT | TRBV12-3/TRBV12-4 | NA | TRBJ1-4 | many
CASLRTGNGANVLTF | TGTGCCAGTCTAAGGACAGGGAATGGGGCCAACGTCCTGACTTTC | TRBV6-1 | TRBD1 | TRBJ2-6 | few
CASSLTGLAGSYEQYF | TGTGCCAGCAGTTTAACCGGACTAGCGGGATCCTACGAGCAGTACTTC | TRBV12-3/TRBV12-4 | TRBD2 | TRBJ2-7 | few
CASSPTGLASHEQFF | TGTGCCAGCAGCCCAACGGGACTAGCTTCCCATGAGCAGTTCTTC | TRBV6-1 | TRBD2 | TRBJ2-1 | many
CSVLPFGVGTEAFF | TGCAGTGTCCTCCCCTTCGGGGTTGGTACTGAAGCTTTCTTT | TRBV20-1 | NA | TRBJ1-1 | few
CASSLTGVEQFF | TGTGCCAGCAGCCTAACAGGAGTTGAGCAGTTCTTC | TRBV11-2 | NA | TRBJ2-1 | many
CASTTPGTGPLPLHF | TGTGCCAGCACCACCCCGGGGACCGGGCCTCTACCCCTCCACTTT | TRBV6-2/TRBV6-3 | NA | TRBJ1-6 | few
CASSLAGSGGYGHTF | TGTGCCAGCAGCCTAGCAGGGAGTGGTGGCTATGGCCACACCTTC | TRBV5-5 | NA | TRBJ1-2 | NA
CASSSGGGGIAGELFF | TGCGCCAGCAGCAGCGGGGGAGGAGGGATAGCCGGGGAGCTGTTTTTT | TRBV4-1 | TRBD2 | TRBJ2-2 | NA
CASNAGGLAGAQFF | TGTGCCAGCAACGCTGGGGGGCTAGCGGGAGCGCAGTTCTTC | TRBV5-8 | TRBD2 | TRBJ2-1 | NA
CASSQRELLEDTQYF | TGTGCCAGCAGCCAGAGAGAGCTACTAGAAGATACGCAGTATTTT | TRBV3-1 | NA | TRBJ2-3 | NA